Below are 14 T cell receptor beta chains sequenced from a single sample in a study of PD-1 blockade in classical Hodgkin lymphoma. Every patient had relapsed following autologous stem cell transplantation, and cohorts differed in brentuximab vedotin exposure. Magnetic depletion of unwanted cells isolated CD4+ T cells from thawed PBMCs. Sequenced by immunoSEQ multiplex PCR; TCRdb stores in-frame clones only, minus some. The sample contains tens of thousands of clones, 70% to 80% of which appear only once. The sample in question was CD4+ T cells from blood, obtained at baseline. These TCRs come from a human donor with classical Hodgkin lymphoma.

The chain is built from TRBV11-2 and TRBJ1-6; TRBD1 aligns across 9 bases. This CDR3 comprises 15 residues. J lost 6 bases, V lost 3 bases, and 3 bases had no gene match. CDR1 is SGHAT and CDR2 is FQNNGV in the germline V gene. CDR3 loop: CASSFSGQGNSPLHF. DNA for the CDR3: TGTGCCAGCAGCTTCTCGGGACAGGGTAATTCACCCCTCCACTTT.

This clone came up a few times. The J gene is TRBJ1-1, the V gene TRBV6-4; 10 bases are shared with TRBD1. Unmatched junction bases numbered 0, after V lost 0 bases and J lost 5 bases. The CDR3 has 14 residues. Germline V lookup: CDR1 MRHNA, CDR2 SNTAGT. The CDR3, as DNA: TGTGCCAGCAGTGACTCGGACAGGGGGACTGAAGCTTTCTTT. Encoded protein: CASSDSDRGTEAFF.

The chain has TRBV28 and TRBJ2-5, with 7 bases identical to TRBD1. Unmatched junction bases numbered 5, after V lost 6 bases and J lost 1 base. Germline V gene lookup returns CDR1 MDHEN and CDR2 SYDVKM. The CDR3 has 14 amino acids. CDR3 DNA: TGTGCCAGCAGCCAATGGGACAGCCAAGAGACCCAGTACTTC. Residues: CASSQWDSQETQYF.

This chain uses TRBV6-5 with TRBJ1-2; 8 nucleotides line up with TRBD1. Germline V gene sequence: CDR1 MNHEY, CDR2 SVGAGI. V was pared by 5 bases and J by 8 bases, with 10 bases of the junction left unmatched. CDR3 length: 14 residues. The CDR3 coding sequence is TGTGCCAGCAGTAGTATCTTAGACAGGGGAGGCTACACCTTC. Its translation: CASSSILDRGGYTF.

The chain recombines TRBV6-6 with TRBJ1-5, with D possibly being TRBD1 (5 bases). Trimming took 5 bases from V and 4 from J, leaving 9 bases between them. The CDR3 is 13 amino acids. Germline V lookup: CDR1 MNHNY, CDR2 SVGAGI (reference sequence). CDR3 protein: CASSHWGNQPQHF. CDR3 in DNA: TGTGCCAGCAGTCACTGGGGGAATCAGCCCCAGCATTTT.

The chain recombines TRBV18 with TRBJ1-3; D gene uncertain. CDR3 length: 13 amino acids. CDR1 is KGHSH, CDR2 LQKENI, per germline. Trimming cost V 2 bases and J 5 bases, with 7 bases left between them. The CDR3 region has the DNA TGTGCCAGCTCACCAGGGAACAGAAACACCATATATTTT. Its translation is CASSPGNRNTIYF.

The chain is built from TRBV30 and TRBJ2-1; D is ambiguous. The germline V and J ends were trimmed by 1 base and 4 bases, with 8 bases remaining between them. This CDR3 region has 13 residues. The germline V gene has CDR1 GTSNPN and CDR2 SVGIG (reference sequence). CDR3 DNA: TGTGCCTGGAGTGCGACTGGTTACAATGAGCAGTTCTTC. Its protein product is CAWSATGYNEQFF.

The chain joins TRBV7-6 to TRBJ2-7; D gene unclear. Trimming took off 5 bases at V and 2 bases at J, with 7 bases between the two ends. This CDR3 contains 12 residues. The V gene's germline CDR1 is SGHVS and CDR2 FNYEAQ. The CDR3 nucleotides read TGTGCCAGCAGCGCGATCGCCTACGAGCAGTACTTC. This encodes CASSAIAYEQYF.

This clone was seen a single time. J is TRBJ2-7 and V is TRBV7-2; 9 bases are shared with TRBD2. V lost 2 bases, J lost 7 bases, and 12 bases stayed unmatched. CDR1 SGHTA and CDR2 FQGNSA come from the germline V gene. The CDR3 contains 16 residues. The CDR3 loop is CASSLLLVAGAGEQYF. CDR3 nucleotides: TGTGCCAGCAGCTTATTATTGGTAGCGGGGGCAGGGGAGCAGTACTTC.

This chain uses TRBV4-3 with TRBJ2-3, with 12 bases matching TRBD2. The CDR3 sequence is 16 residues long. After removal of 4 bases from V and 3 bases from J, the junction contained 5 bases not matched to a gene. In germline, CDR1 is LGHNA, CDR2 YSLEER. CDR3 DNA sequence: TGCGCCAGCAGCCCTCTAGCGGGGGGGTATACAGATACGCAGTATTTT. This encodes CASSPLAGGYTDTQYF.

V gene TRBV6-5 combines with J gene TRBJ2-5; weak D call: TRBD1 (5 bases). Deletions cut 0 bases from V and 7 bases from J, with 12 bases between. CDR3 length: 14 residues. Germline CDR1 MNHEY, CDR2 SVGAGI. CDR3 nucleotides: TGTGCCAGCAGTTACTCGCAGGGTAGAGTGACCCAGTACTTC. It codes for CASSYSQGRVTQYF.

The V gene is TRBV10-3, the J gene TRBJ2-1; D is unresolved. The CDR3 covers 12 residues. Germline assignment: CDR1 ENHRY and CDR2 SYGVKD. V dropped 6 bases and J dropped 3 bases, with 6 bases sitting between them. For the CDR3, the DNA is TGTGCCATCAGAGCAGGCTACAATGAGCAGTTCTTC. It yields the protein CAIRAGYNEQFF.

The chain links TRBV5-4 to TRBJ1-3; no clear D gene. Germline-derived CDR1 and CDR2 are SGHNT and YYREEE (reference sequence). The V end was cut by 0 bases, the J end by 0 bases, with 13 bases between. The CDR3 is made up of 17 amino acids. Here the CDR3 reads CASSLVVGKSSGNTIYF. The CDR3 DNA reads TGTGCCAGCAGCTTGGTTGTAGGCAAGAGCTCTGGAAACACCATATATTTT. Based on the CDR3 plus reference TRBV5-4 and TRBJ1-3, the full variable domain is ETGVTQSPTHLIKTRGQQVTLRCSSQSGHNTVSWYQQALGQGPQFIFQYYREEENGRGNFPPRFSGLQFPNYSSELNVNALELDDSALYLCASSLVVGKSSGNTIYFGEGSWLTVV.

The chain employs TRBV5-4 and TRBJ2-2, with D possibly being TRBD1 (6 bases). Trimming removed 10 bases from V and 4 bases from J, with 14 bases in between. CDR1 is SGHNT, CDR2 YYREEE, per germline (reference sequence). The CDR3 runs 13 residues. CDR3 sequence: CAQGRGFTGELFF. As DNA, the CDR3 is TGTGCCCAGGGGCGAGGGTTCACCGGGGAGCTGTTTTTT.